The present T cell receptor beta chain was sequenced within a study of T-cell reconstitution after alpha-beta-depleted transplantation in children. Points on this clonotype: Its specificity is unknown.

The TCRbeta library incorporated unique molecular identifiers. TCRdb ran MiXCR on the PCR reads and lists one entry per CDR3 protein. The repertoire holds about 210,000 distinct CDR3 sequences, with approximately 15% as singletons. Study-level results: A year had passed since transplant, and T-cell counts and diversity by then came mostly from newly produced T cells. After transplant, high TCRbeta diversity at day 60 in some patients arose from surviving recipient T cells and thymic progenitors. Alpha-beta T cells present about two months after transplant were reported to originate from several hundred expanded graft clones.

This CDR3 is built from 17 residues. V was clipped by 4 bases and J by 1 base; unmatched bases: 7. The germline V gene has CDR1 SGDLS and CDR2 YYNGEE. The clonotype originates from a male patient aged 2 to 10 who had a stem cell transplant for acute lymphoblastic leukemia, so the T cells may come from the graft donor. The sequenced sample was PBMCs, mostly from graft donor cells, obtained 360 days after TCRalphabeta/CD19-depleted stem cell transplant. This chain connects TRBV9 to TRBJ2-6, with 8 bases aligning to TRBD2. The CDR3 nucleotides are TGTGCCAGCAGCCCGGGAGGGAAGTCGTCTGGGGCCAACGTCCTGACTTTC. Translated: CASSPGGKSSGANVLTF.